A selection of T cell receptor beta chains follows, all from one sample in a study of blood T cell repertoires in COVID-19. Sequencing used immunoSEQ multiplex PCR; TCRdb keeps in-frame clones, though not all of them. The data show about 160,000 clones, around 85% seen once. Sample: peripheral blood. These receptors were taken from a man aged 80 or over with COVID-19, enrolled during active disease. The CDR3 runs from the conserved cysteine through the conserved F or W. A D gene is named only where the DNA matches it firmly. Clone size is not always given. Where it is, it says once, few, many or a class for expanded clones.

TRBV11-2,.,TRBJ1-1,once,CASSPWGQSNTEAFF,TGTGCCAGCAGCCCCTGGGGACAATCGAACACTGAAGCTTTCTTT
TRBV5-6,.,TRBJ1-2,.,CASSWYGQTLYGYTF,TGTGCCAGCAGCTGGTACGGACAGACCCTCTATGGCTACACCTTC
TRBV10-3,.,TRBJ1-5,.,CAISGGTRNQPQHF,TGTGCCATCAGTGGCGGGACCCGAAATCAGCCCCAGCATTTT
TRBV4-2,.,TRBJ2-7,.,CASSQDNTGYEQYF,TGTGCCAGCAGCCAAGATAACACAGGCTACGAGCAGTACTTC
TRBV5-6,TRBD1,TRBJ2-2,once,CASSLQGAQRTGELFF,TGTGCCAGCAGCTTGCAGGGGGCGCAACGCACCGGGGAGCTGTTTTTT
TRBV7-9,TRBD1,TRBJ2-7,.,CASSFPGGKYEQYF,TGTGCCAGCAGTTTCCCAGGGGGCAAGTACGAGCAGTACTTC
TRBV9,.,TRBJ1-2,.,CASSPRQGSLGYGYTF,TGTGCCAGCAGCCCGAGGCAGGGCAGTCTTGGCTATGGCTACACCTTC
TRBV19,TRBD1,TRBJ2-3,.,CASSGGQGDRDTQYF,TGTGCCAGTAGTGGGGGACAGGGGGATCGAGATACGCAGTATTTT
TRBV7-3,TRBD2,TRBJ2-1,few,CASSFGLAGLNEQFF,TGTGCCAGCAGTTTCGGACTAGCGGGACTCAATGAGCAGTTCTTC
TRBV28,.,TRBJ1-1,.,CASSLGQNTEAFF,TGTGCCAGCAGTTTGGGACAGAACACTGAAGCTTTCTTT